This passage covers 29 T cell receptor beta chains from one sample sequenced in a study of blood T cells in healthy people across ages. Primed by a sample-barcoded 5' primer and a J-beta primer mix, a second PCR proceeded for 7 to 11 cycles. Each CDR3 protein gets one entry after TCRdb re-called the 5' RACE reads with MiXCR. The top ten clones hold approximately 30% of a sample with approximately 800,000 distinct CDR3 sequences, around 62% of them seen once. Sequencing input: blood. The receptors were gathered from a man aged 30 to 39 in good health.

The chain uses TRBV28 and TRBJ2-5, with 11 bases aligning to TRBD1. J was trimmed by 11 bases and V by 6 bases; bases with no gene match: 8. This CDR3 contains 13 residues. The germline CDR1 and CDR2 sequences are MDHEN and SYDVKM. This chain's CDR3 is CASSPDRGRGQYF. CDR3 DNA: TGTGCCAGCAGCCCGGACAGGGGGCGCGGGCAGTACTTC.

This clonotype was seen a handful of times. V and J are TRBV11-2 and TRBJ2-7; the D is unclear. V lost 1 base to trimming and J lost 9 bases, with 7 bases between them. Per germline, CDR1 SGHAT and CDR2 FQNNGV. This CDR3 has 11 residues. CDR3 DNA: TGTGCCAGCAGCTTAGGGCGACTGCAGTACTTC. This translates into CASSLGRLQYF.

This clonotype has only one observation. This chain joins TRBV20-1 and TRBJ2-3, with TRBD2 identical over 9 bases. The J segment lost 5 bases and the V segment lost 2 bases, leaving 11 bases of the junction unmatched. The CDR3 covers 16 residues. Germline CDR1 DFQATT, CDR2 SNEGSKA (reference sequence). DNA of the CDR3: TGCAGTGCTAGACCCCCCCAGCGGGGGGTCAAAGATACGCAGTATTTT. This sequence encodes CSARPPQRGVKDTQYF.

The gene calls are TRBV7-3 and TRBJ2-3, with 7 bases lining up with TRBD2. The CDR3 consists of 16 residues. V gave up 5 bases and J gave up 6 bases; unmatched junction bases: 14. CDR1 is SGHTA and CDR2 is FQGTGA in the germline V gene. CDR3: CASSLNGAPRGDTQYF. For the CDR3, the DNA is TGTGCCAGCAGCCTCAACGGGGCCCCGCGGGGGGATACGCAGTATTTT. Supplemented by reference TRBV7-3 and TRBJ2-3, the full variable domain reads GAGVSQTPSNKVTEKGKYVELRCDPISGHTALYWYRQSLGQGPEFLIYFQGTGAADDSGLPNDRFFAVRPEGSVSTLKIQRTERGDSAVYLCASSLNGAPRGDTQYFGPGTRLTVL.

The DNA for the CDR3 is TGCAGTGCTGGCCCCGGGCGACAGGGGGTATACGAGCAGTACTTC. Amino acids: CSAGPGRQGVYEQYF. The chain combines TRBV20-1 with TRBJ2-4, with 9 bases that match TRBD1. The closer fit of TRBJ2-7 to the DNA end suggests the J call may be wrong. Germline V gene lookup returns CDR1 DFQATT and CDR2 SNEGSKA (reference sequence). The CDR3 runs 15 residues.

The chain links TRBV12-3 or TRBV12-4 to TRBJ2-4; D may be TRBD1 or TRBD2 (5 bases each). Trimming took off 7 bases at V and 6 bases at J, with 10 bases between the two ends. The CDR3 runs 12 residues. In DNA form, the CDR3 reads TGTGCCAGCACTGGGACCTCAAACATTCAGTACTTC. As protein: CASTGTSNIQYF.

V is TRBV10-3 and J is TRBJ1-6, with 10 bases aligning to TRBD1. The CDR3 has 14 amino acids. With 5 bases clipped from V and 7 bases from J, the junction kept 2 bases outside the gene matches. Germline loops: CDR1 ENHRY, CDR2 SYGVKD. This CDR3 reads CAISLGQGNSPLHF. DNA of the CDR3: TGTGCCATCAGTTTGGGACAGGGGAATTCACCCCTCCACTTT.

J is TRBJ2-2 and V is TRBV3-1; D gene uncertain. This CDR3 contains 13 residues. Deletions cut 3 bases from V and 4 bases from J, with 6 bases between. CDR1 and CDR2 from the germline V gene are LGHDT and YNNKEL (reference sequence). CDR3 in DNA: TGTGCCAGCAGCCATGAGATCACCGGGGAGCTGTTTTTT. As protein: CASSHEITGELFF.

This clonotype was counted only a few times. V is TRBV7-2 and J is TRBJ2-1, with TRBD2 matching over 10 bases. Germline V gene sequence: CDR1 SGHTA, CDR2 FQGNSA. J was trimmed by 6 bases and V by 1 base; bases with no gene match: 3. There are 15 residues in the CDR3. CDR3 sequence reads: CASSLGSGGINEQFF. The CDR3, as DNA: TGTGCCAGCAGCTTAGGTAGCGGGGGGATCAATGAGCAGTTCTTC.

This clonotype was counted between two and nine times. J is TRBJ2-7 and V is TRBV10-3; either TRBD1 or TRBD2 may fit D (5 bases each). The CDR3 length is 13 residues. CDR1 and CDR2 (germline): ENHRY, SYGVKD. Trimming took 2 bases from V and 6 from J, leaving 11 bases between them. The CDR3 here is CAISEGGRGEQYF. CDR3 coding DNA: TGTGCCATCAGTGAGGGGGGACGAGGCGAGCAGTACTTC.

The J gene is TRBJ1-1, the V gene TRBV4-3, with D unclear. Germline loops: CDR1 LGHNA, CDR2 YSLEER. The CDR3 spans 16 residues. V was pared by 1 base and J by 0 bases, with 12 bases between. CDR3 nucleotide sequence: TGCGCCAGCAGCCAAGTGGCAGGACTCATGAACACTGAAGCTTTCTTT. It yields the protein CASSQVAGLMNTEAFF.

Written as DNA, the CDR3 is TGTGCCAGCAGCTTCTTATTGGAGGGGGCGGGAGATACGCAGTATTTT. Translation: CASSFLLEGAGDTQYF. The genes are TRBV13 and TRBJ2-3, with D maybe TRBD1 (7 bases). Germline-derived CDR1 and CDR2 are PRHDT and FYEKMQ (reference sequence). Trimming removed 3 bases at V and 5 bases at J, with 18 bases between. The CDR3 sequence is 16 residues long. Full variable domain (rest looked up from reference TRBV13 and TRBJ2-3): AAGVIQSPRHLIKEKRETATLKCYPIPRHDTVYWYQQGPGQDPQFLISFYEKMQSDKGSIPDRFSAQQFSDYHSELNMSSLELGDSALYFCASSFLLEGAGDTQYFGPGTRLTVL.

This chain links TRBV7-3 with TRBJ2-5; 8 nucleotides match TRBD1. V gave up 5 bases and J gave up 0 bases; unmatched junction bases: 2. Per germline, CDR1 SGHTA and CDR2 FQGTGA. The CDR3 contains 14 residues. CDR3 amino acids: CASSPTGDQETQYF. CDR3 in DNA: TGTGCCAGCAGCCCGACAGGGGACCAAGAGACCCAGTACTTC.

The chain couples TRBV20-1 to TRBJ1-2, with D possibly being TRBD1 (5 bases). V dropped 6 bases and J dropped 3 bases, with 14 bases sitting between them. The CDR3 has 13 residues. CDR1 and CDR2 from the germline V gene are DFQATT and SNEGSKA (reference sequence). The CDR3 reads CSATYQGDYGYTF. Here the CDR3 DNA reads TGCAGTGCAACCTATCAGGGCGACTATGGCTACACCTTC.

The genes are TRBV7-2 and TRBJ1-5, with D perhaps matching TRBD1 (5 bases). Trimming removed 5 bases from V and 6 bases from J, with 11 bases in between. The CDR3 runs to 13 residues. CDR1 SGHTA and CDR2 FQGNSA come from the germline V gene. The CDR3 region is CASSLGTVQPQHF. The CDR3 DNA follows: TGTGCCAGCAGCCTAGGGACGGTTCAGCCCCAGCATTTT.

The chain links TRBV20-1 to TRBJ1-1, with D uncertain. Trimming took off 0 bases at V and 4 bases at J, with 6 bases between the two ends. Germline assignment: CDR1 DFQATT and CDR2 SNEGSKA (reference sequence). The CDR3 is 12 residues long. The DNA of the CDR3 is TGCAGTGCTAGAGAAGGGAGCACTGAAGCTTTCTTT. Translating gives CSAREGSTEAFF.

This clonotype has just one count. The chain is built from TRBV6-4 and TRBJ2-3; 7 nucleotides match TRBD1. CDR1 is MRHNA, CDR2 SNTAGT, per germline. The CDR3 consists of 16 residues. V was clipped by 2 bases and J by 3 bases; unmatched bases: 8. The CDR3 loop reads CASSDRPGQPTDTQYF. CDR3 coding DNA: TGTGCCAGCAGTGACCGGCCGGGACAGCCTACAGATACGCAGTATTTT.

The table lists this clonotype with a few counts. The gene calls are TRBV7-2 and TRBJ2-7, with TRBD2 identical over 10 bases. This CDR3 contains 15 residues. CDR1 is SGHTA, CDR2 FQGNSA, per germline. V lost 2 bases, J lost 1 base, and 2 bases stayed unmatched. The CDR3 bases are TGTGCCAGCAGCTTACTGGGACTAGCGTCCTACGAGCAGTACTTC. It yields the protein CASSLLGLASYEQYF.

The chain recombines TRBV29-1 with TRBJ2-5, with 9 bases matching TRBD1. Germline V gene sequence: CDR1 SQVTM, CDR2 ANQGSEA. The CDR3 consists of 13 residues. The trim removed 4 bases at V and 9 bases at J, leaving 9 bases unmatched. The CDR3 reads CSVAPTGGRAQYF. For the CDR3, the DNA is TGCAGCGTTGCTCCAACAGGGGGCAGGGCCCAGTACTTC.

This rearrangement joins TRBV20-1 to TRBJ2-7, with a weak D call TRBD1 (6 bases). Germline loops: CDR1 DFQATT, CDR2 SNEGSKA (reference sequence). The CDR3 runs to 14 residues. V gave up 7 bases and J gave up 4 bases, with 20 bases separating them. CDR3 in DNA: TGCAGTGGAACGGACAGTCGACACGTTTACGAGCAGTACTTC. Translating it yields CSGTDSRHVYEQYF.

This clonotype was seen once. The genes are TRBV10-3 and TRBJ1-1, with a tentative D call TRBD1 (5 bases). V was trimmed by 0 bases and J by 4 bases, leaving 15 bases between them. The CDR3 is 16 amino acids. Germline V gives CDR1 ENHRY, CDR2 SYGVKD. The CDR3 bases are TGTGCCATCAGTGAGTCGAGTCCAGGGCTTGGCACTGAAGCTTTCTTT. It translates to CAISESSPGLGTEAFF.

V and J are TRBV24-1 and TRBJ2-3; D may be TRBD1 or TRBD2 (6 bases each). Per germline, CDR1 KGHDR and CDR2 SFDVKD. The CDR3 runs to 13 residues. V was clipped by 3 bases and J by 6 bases, with 9 bases between them. The DNA of the CDR3 is TGTGCCACCAGTGATACAGGGAGGGATACGCAGTATTTT. Its translation: CATSDTGRDTQYF.

This clonotype was seen a handful of times. The chain is built from TRBV5-1 and TRBJ1-1, with D hard to call. This CDR3 is 14 amino acids long. Trimming cost V 0 bases and J 5 bases, with 11 bases left between them. Germline V gene lookup returns CDR1 SGHRS and CDR2 YFSETQ. The CDR3 protein is CASSLDRMDTEAFF. The CDR3 nucleotides read TGCGCCAGCAGCTTGGACAGAATGGATACTGAAGCTTTCTTT.

There are a few counts of this clonotype. The chain employs TRBV2 and TRBJ2-5; D gene ambiguous. Germline V gene sequence: CDR1 SNHLY, CDR2 FYNNEI. V was clipped by 7 bases and J by 5 bases, with 14 bases between them. There are 13 residues in the CDR3. CDR3 residues: CASTSNDGETQYF. The CDR3 DNA reads TGTGCCAGCACCTCCAATGACGGCGAGACCCAGTACTTC.

This clonotype was picked up a small number of times. The chain is built from TRBV7-2 and TRBJ2-5, with D maybe TRBD1 (6 bases). The CDR3 contains 14 residues. The V and J ends lost 3 bases and 5 bases respectively, with 13 bases between them. Looked up from germline, CDR1 is SGHTA and CDR2 is FQGNSA. The CDR3 loop reads CASSFYDRRETQYF. The CDR3 DNA follows: TGTGCCAGCAGCTTCTACGACAGGCGGGAGACCCAGTACTTC.

The table lists this clonotype with a few counts. J is TRBJ2-6 and V is TRBV6-6; TRBD1 agrees at 7 bases. Germline CDR1 reads MNHNY; CDR2 reads SVGAGI (reference sequence). The J segment lost 0 bases and the V segment lost 5 bases, leaving 4 bases of the junction unmatched. There are 16 residues in the CDR3. CDR3 in amino acids: CASSTGQISGANVLTF. CDR3 in DNA: TGTGCCAGCAGTACGGGACAGATCTCTGGGGCCAACGTCCTGACTTTC.

The J gene is TRBJ2-7, the V gene TRBV15; a weak D match, TRBD1 (5 bases). Trimming took off 0 bases at V and 4 bases at J, with 13 bases between the two ends. Germline assignment: CDR1 LNHNV and CDR2 YYDKDF (reference sequence). This CDR3 has 15 residues. The CDR3 region is CATSRDSRAEYEQYF. CDR3 nucleotide sequence: TGTGCCACCAGCAGAGATTCCAGGGCGGAGTACGAGCAGTACTTC.

Turning to this clonotype: Germline is not matched at one junction end, which may reflect a read error. The CDR3 loop reads CAGSNHGQGGDYGYTF. CDR3 bases: TGTGCCGGCAGCAACCATGGGCAGGGAGGAGACTATGGCTACACCTTC. The chain uses TRBV7-2 and TRBJ1-2; perhaps TRBD1 as D (5 bases). CDR1 SGHTA and CDR2 FQGNSA come from the germline V gene. The CDR3 has 16 amino acids.

The chain links TRBV30 to TRBJ2-1; a weak D match, TRBD2 (6 bases). CDR1 and CDR2 (germline): GTSNPN, SVGIG (reference sequence). The V and J ends lost 8 bases and 10 bases respectively, with 15 bases between them. CDR3 length: 11 amino acids. This CDR3 is CAAAQEGEQFF. The CDR3 DNA reads as TGTGCCGCCGCTCAGGAGGGGGAGCAGTTCTTC.